This entry describes one T cell receptor (beta chain). Which antigen it targets is not known. It has no much larger one-base neighbor in the sample; base qualities were not kept. TCRbeta CDR3 regions were amplified from genomic DNA by means of the immunoSEQ Assay, a bias-controlled multiplex PCR. From the authors' description of their analysis: Nucleated cell counts per sample were estimated from amplification of reference gene primers within the assay. To quantify the absolute abundance of each unique TCRbeta CDR3 rearrangement, sequence reads were collapsed and filtered. For each sample, productive Simpson clonality was calculated as the square root of Simpson's diversity index across productive rearrangements. In its TCRdb copy, this immuneACCESS table keeps in-frame sequences only and misses some clones. Where compared with another copy, unresolved V genes explain less than half of these, and the others have no known cause. That table supplies the V and J calls and clone size; D and trimming were determined from the DNA. Within this sample are 140,000 to 150,000 clones, with roughly 84% of them counted one time only. 5.5% to 7.5% of the sample goes to the ten largest clones.

As encoded in the germline V gene, CDR1 is SGDLS while CDR2 is YYNGEE. The CDR3 holds 14 amino acids from the cysteine to the phenylalanine. Only CDR3 DNA is held: 42 bases, read in frame from base 1. V is reduced by 4 bases and J by 5 bases, leaving a spacing of 15 bases between them. This entry is derived from a study of blood T cell repertoires in COVID-19 (dated by TCRdb to 2019 to 2021). About the full investigation: The collaborator samples originated in the United States, Italy and Spain and spanned the acute and convalescent phases of COVID-19. The material from the prospective study consisted of cDNA or gDNA derived from T cells, B-cell-depleted T cells, or PBMCs. Deeply sampled blood TCRbeta repertoires from subjects exposed to, actively infected with, or recovered from COVID-19 were included in the dataset. The repertoires were made available in a free public database intended to serve as a resource for research on the immune response to SARS-CoV-2. The samples were drawn from the first 160 participants of the ongoing ImmuneRACE study and from 950 to 1,500 subjects provided by 6 global collaborators. Nearly every sample came with metadata listing a de-identified subject ID, COVID-19 status, age in years and sex. Where available, HLA class I and class II types were taken from metadata supplied by the sample provider and were not determined by assay-based typing.

What the work shows at the level of the full study, not this receptor alone: Clinical and demographic metadata were provided uncurated, with the amount varying by source and participant.

Participants in the prospective study were enrolled through a virtual design, were aged about 18 to 90 years, and lived in some 24 United States geographic areas. In the prospective study, participants were assigned to cohorts based on the clinical history participants reported in a screening survey and a study questionnaire. Exposed participants were defined as having been in contact with someone with a PCR-confirmed or clinician-diagnosed COVID-19 case within 2 weeks of study entry. Each participant in the prospective study had whole blood, serum and a nasopharyngeal or oropharyngeal swab collected by mobile phlebotomists. Prospective study participants could optionally give additional blood draws and questionnaires over an approximately two-month period. Blood samples from the prospective study were shipped frozen or at room temperature prior to DNA extraction.

The sequence was collected from a woman in her fifties or sixties who had been exposed to COVID-19. The sample taken for sequencing was PBMCs or T cells enriched from blood (not recorded which). This receptor chain uses TRBV9 and TRBJ1-1; tentative D gene TRBD1, with 6 bases matching. The CDR3 protein sequence reads: CASSPRGLGTEAFF. The DNA sequence reads TGTGCCAGCAGCCCCAGGGGTCTGGGAACTGAAGCTTTCTTT.